This TCR beta chain was sequenced during a study of response to subunit inactivated influenza vaccine. Study-wide points: Each seasonal flu vaccination may recruit only limited new T cells, authors suggested.

In this sample, this clonotype turned up a few times. Its antigen is unidentified. Via MiXCR, TCRdb re-called the RT-PCR reads, giving one row per CDR3 protein. Among about 610,000 distinct CDR3 sequences listed, 14% were seen once. J gave up 4 bases and V 6 bases, and 8 bases lay outside the gene matches. From germline, CDR1 is MGHDK and CDR2 SYGVNS. The CDR3 has 14 amino acids. The specimen was PBMCs from blood, collected 12 days after vaccination. V gene TRBV25-1 combines with J gene TRBJ2-5; TRBD1 aligns across 7 bases. The clonotype originates from a man aged 45 to 65 who received an inactivated influenza vaccine. In nucleotides, the CDR3 is TGTGCCAGCAGAGGGACAGATAGGCTAGAGACCCAGTACTTC. It is translated as CASRGTDRLETQYF.